These T cell receptor beta chains were read from a single sample in a study of post-analysis software for immune sequencing data. TCRdb passed the PCR reads through MiXCR, listing each CDR3 protein once. The profile shows hundreds of thousands of distinct CDR3 sequences, 36% of them singletons. Specimen: blood. These receptors were taken from a girl aged 10 to 17 with multiple sclerosis. Each CDR3 is given with its conserved first and last residue. The order of the fields is V gene, clone size, D gene, J gene, CDR3 DNA, CDR3 protein. The D gene is left open where the match is weak. Clone sizes are given selectively: once, few, many, or a class where the clone is expanded.

TRBV5-5	many	TRBD1	TRBJ1-2	TGTGCCAGCAGCCCCGGGACAGGGTGGATCGTTGACTATGGCTACACCTTC	CASSPGTGWIVDYGYTF
TRBV20-1	few	-	TRBJ2-1	TGCAGTGCTAGCAAGCTGGCTGAGCAGTTCTTC	CSASKLAEQFF
TRBV7-3	-	-	TRBJ2-3	TGTGCCAGCAGCTTCTCTAAAGCGGATACGCAGTATTTT	CASSFSKADTQYF
TRBV20-1	few	-	TRBJ2-1	TGCAGTGCCCTAGAGGGCGGGGCTAACAATGAGCAGTTCTTC	CSALEGGANNEQFF
TRBV20-1	many	-	TRBJ2-6	TGCAGTGCTAGTAAGGGGCCTATGGGTGGGGCCAACGTCCTGACTTTC	CSASKGPMGGANVLTF
TRBV3-1	-	-	TRBJ2-3	TGTGCCAGTAGCCAAGGACTCATAGATACGCAGTATTTT	CASSQGLIDTQYF
TRBV20-1	few	-	TRBJ1-3	TGCAGTGGAGTTTCTGGAAACACCATATATTTT	CSGVSGNTIYF
TRBV20-1	-	-	TRBJ2-7	TGCAGTGCTCTGGGCAACTCCTACGAGCAGTACTTC	CSALGNSYEQYF
TRBV3-1	once	-	TRBJ2-1	TGTACCAGCAGCCAAGAAGTAGCAGGCGGAAAGAATGAGCAGTTCTTC	CTSSQEVAGGKNEQFF
TRBV4-1	-	-	TRBJ2-3	TGCGCCAGCAGCCAGGCCACAGCTGGAGATACGCAGTATTTT	CASSQATAGDTQYF
TRBV7-9	few	-	TRBJ2-1	TGTGCCAGCAGCTTGACAGCCATTTCCTACAATGAGCAGTTCTTC	CASSLTAISYNEQFF
TRBV7-9	many	TRBD1	TRBJ1-2	TGTGCCAGCAGAAGGGACAGTCGCTATGGCTACACCTTC	CASRRDSRYGYTF
TRBV12-3/TRBV12-4	-	-	TRBJ1-1	TGTGCCAGCAGTTTAGTATCGGCCTCCGGAATGAACACTGAAGCTTTCTTT	CASSLVSASGMNTEAFF
TRBV29-1	many	-	TRBJ1-2	TGCAGCGTTTCGGAGAACTATGGCTACACCTTC	CSVSENYGYTF
TRBV29-1	few	-	TRBJ1-1	TGCAGCGTTGAAAGCCGACAGGCGCGGATCGGAGCTTTCTTT	CSVESRQARIGAFF
TRBV20-1	-	TRBD2	TRBJ2-1	TGCAGTGCTAGAGTGAGGCTAGCGGGAGGGTATGAGCAGTTCTTC	CSARVRLAGGYEQFF
TRBV5-1	-	-	TRBJ2-5	TGCGCCAGCAGCTTGAGCTTCTTCAAGGCCGGGACCCAGTACTTC	CASSLSFFKAGTQYF
TRBV28	many	-	TRBJ1-2	TGTGCCAGTGGGGGCTACACCTTC	CASGGYTF